One and the same sample provided the 28 T cell receptor beta chains below, sequenced in a study of regulatory T cells in long-lasting Graves disease. Building of the TCR beta libraries involved iRepertoire HTBI primers and Arm-PCR of CDR3 regions. TCRdb re-called the multiplex PCR reads through MiXCR, storing one row per CDR3 protein. The profile covers around 420,000 distinct CDR3 sequences, with 15% appearing a single time and about 7.8% taken by the ten largest. Specified time point: newly diagnosed GD, antithyroid drugs for less than 3 months. Following extraction of RNA from PBMCs, that RNA was used to make the TCR library. These data are also associated with another study on T cells in Graves' hyperthyroidism and ophthalmopathy.

The sample in question was peripheral blood mononuclear cells (PBMCs), obtained at new diagnosis, from a patient treated with antithyroid drugs. The source of these receptors is a middle-aged woman with Graves disease.

In its sample, this clonotype was seen many times. The rearrangement uses TRBV20-1 and TRBJ2-7; 8 bases are shared with TRBD2. Germline V gene data show CDR1 as DFQATT and CDR2 as SNEGSKA (reference sequence). V lost 6 bases and J lost 3; bases outside the gene matches: 7. The CDR3 is 13 amino acids. The CDR3 region has the DNA TGCAGTGCGACGGGACTAGTTTACTACGAGCAGTACTTC. The encoded protein is CSATGLVYYEQYF.

This clonotype was seen at least ten times. The chain uses TRBV11-2 and TRBJ1-4; TRBD1 agrees at 9 bases. The CDR3 totals 16 residues. V shed 2 bases, J shed 8 bases, and the junction held 9 bases outside the gene matches. The V gene's germline CDR1 is SGHAT and CDR2 FQNNGV. The CDR3 region has the DNA TGTGCCAGCAGCTTAAAGGTGGACAGGGGCGGGGAAAAACTGTTTTTT. This encodes CASSLKVDRGGEKLFF.

This clonotype occurred a few times. Written as DNA, the CDR3 is TGCAGTGCCATCCGGGACAGGGAGTTTTGGGAGGCCGCAAATGAGCAGTTCTTC. Its translation: CSAIRDREFWEAANEQFF. This chain connects TRBV20-1 to TRBJ2-1; 9 bases map to TRBD1. This CDR3 has 18 residues. J was trimmed by 7 bases and V by 6 bases; bases with no gene match: 22. Germline V gives CDR1 DFQATT, CDR2 SNEGSKA (reference sequence).

V usage is TRBV11-2 and J usage is TRBJ2-1; D unclear. Gene TRBJ2-5 matches the end of the DNA better, so the J call may be wrong. The CDR3 has 13 residues. Germline CDR1 SGHAT, CDR2 FQNNGV. CDR3 sequence (DNA): TGTGCCAGCAGCTTATTTAACGAAGAGACCCAGTACTTC. The encoded protein is CASSLFNEETQYF.

The chain employs TRBV3-1 and TRBJ2-3, with TRBD2 matching 9 bases. CDR3 size: 15 residues. The germline V gene has CDR1 LGHDT and CDR2 YNNKEL (reference sequence). V was pared by 3 bases and J by 6 bases, with 7 bases of the junction left unmatched. CDR3 in amino acids: CASSQGIAGADTQYF. In DNA form, the CDR3 reads TGTGCCAGCAGCCAGGGAATAGCGGGAGCCGATACGCAGTATTTT.

This clonotype was seen a handful of times. This chain links TRBV9 with TRBJ2-7; D uncertain. CDR3 length equals 13 residues. Per the germline V gene, CDR1 is SGDLS and CDR2 is YYNGEE. With 0 bases removed from V and 5 bases from J, the gap between germline ends came to 9 bases. This CDR3 reads CASSVEVRDEQYF. The CDR3 nucleotides read TGTGCCAGCAGCGTAGAGGTACGGGACGAGCAGTACTTC.

This clonotype was counted only a few times. The chain has TRBV4-2 and TRBJ2-1, with 7 bases aligning to TRBD2. This CDR3 is built from 17 residues. Germline V gene lookup returns CDR1 LGHNA and CDR2 YNFKEQ. Losses at the gene ends were 1 base for V and 9 bases for J; bases not matched to a gene: 15. The CDR3 is CASSQARLAVMASEQFF. Here the CDR3 DNA reads TGTGCCAGCAGCCAAGCCCGACTAGCTGTCATGGCAAGTGAGCAGTTCTTC.

The chain joins TRBV20-1 to TRBJ1-1, with TRBD1 matching over 8 bases. The CDR3 spans 18 residues. CDR1 is DFQATT and CDR2 is SNEGSKA in the germline V gene (reference sequence). V dropped 1 base and J dropped 1; count of bases not matched to a gene: 14. The chain's CDR3 is CSARARDRNPGGNTEAFF. The CDR3 nucleotides read TGCAGTGCTAGAGCCAGGGACAGGAACCCCGGAGGGAACACTGAAGCTTTCTTT.

This clonotype was seen ten or more times. V gene TRBV19 combines with J gene TRBJ2-1; 14 positions agree with TRBD2. Germline V gene sequence: CDR1 LNHDA, CDR2 SQIVND (reference sequence). The CDR3 consists of 15 residues. V was pared by 5 bases and J by 16 bases, with 13 bases of the junction left unmatched. CDR3 sequence (DNA): TGTGCCAGTAGTGGCTACCCCGGGACTAGCGGGAGTGTTTTCTTC. Protein product: CASSGYPGTSGSVFF.

The CDR3 nucleotides are TGTGCCACCAGCAGTTCAGCCGAGGGGTACAATGAGCAGTTCTTC. It codes for CATSSSAEGYNEQFF. V gene TRBV15 combines with J gene TRBJ2-1; D could derive from TRBD1 or TRBD2 (5 bases each). The germline V gene has CDR1 LNHNV and CDR2 YYDKDF (reference sequence). This CDR3 spans 15 amino acids. The V end was cut by 3 bases, the J end by 4 bases, with 13 bases between. The entire variable domain, with the rest obtained from reference TRBV15 and TRBJ2-1, is as follows: DAMVIQNPRYQVTQFGKPVTLSCSQTLNHNVMYWYQQKSSQAPKLLFHYYDKDFNNEADTPDNFQSRRPNTSFCFLDIRSPGLGDTAMYLCATSSSAEGYNEQFFGPGTRLTVL.

A note on this clonotype: A much bigger clone sits one base away, suggesting this may be a read error. The rearrangement links TRBV30 to TRBJ2-7; D gene ambiguous. This CDR3 is built from 12 residues. From germline, CDR1 is GTSNPN and CDR2 SVGIG (reference sequence). With 5 bases removed from V and 3 bases from J, the gap between germline ends came to 11 bases. This CDR3 is CAWGKSFYEQYF. CDR3 in DNA: TGTGCCTGGGGTAAGTCTTTCTACGAGCAGTACTTC.

This clonotype was found many times. The gene calls are TRBV2 and TRBJ1-2, with D perhaps matching TRBD1 (5 bases). Trimming pared 3 bases from V and 0 bases from J, leaving 11 bases between. The CDR3 totals 15 residues. The germline gives CDR1 SNHLY, CDR2 FYNNEI. CDR3 in amino acids: CASSESQTANYGYTF. CDR3 in DNA: TGTGCCAGCAGTGAGTCGCAGACAGCTAACTATGGCTACACCTTC.

This clonotype was detected only a few times. V gene TRBV5-4 combines with J gene TRBJ1-2, with 8 bases matching TRBD1. The CDR3 has 14 amino acids. The germline CDR1 and CDR2 sequences are SGHNT and YYREEE (reference sequence). The V and J ends lost 0 bases and 7 bases, in that order; junction bases with no gene match: 5. In DNA, the CDR3 is TGTGCCAGCAGCTTGGAGGACAGGGAATCTGGCTACACCTTC. Translating it yields CASSLEDRESGYTF.

This chain connects TRBV3-1 to TRBJ1-1; D possibly corresponds to TRBD1 (6 bases). Germline lookup yields CDR1 LGHDT and CDR2 YNNKEL (reference sequence). With 4 bases removed from V and 0 bases from J, the gap between germline ends came to 15 bases. The CDR3 length is 16 residues. CDR3 nucleotide sequence: TGTGCCAGCAGCCTATTCCCGGGGACACTGAACACTGAAGCTTTCTTT. Its protein product is CASSLFPGTLNTEAFF.

There are many counts of this clonotype. The chain links TRBV7-9 to TRBJ2-3; D may correspond to TRBD1 or TRBD2 (5 bases each). Germline V gives CDR1 SEHNR, CDR2 FQNEAQ (reference sequence). The V end lost 8 bases, the J end lost 6 bases, and 21 bases lay between the germline ends. CDR3 length equals 15 residues. CDR3 nucleotide sequence: TGTGCCAGCCCCGGACCCGGGCCCGAGGGGGATACGCAGTATTTT. This translates into CASPGPGPEGDTQYF. Drawing the rest from reference TRBV7-9 and TRBJ2-3, the complete variable domain is DTGVSQNPRHKITKRGQNVTFRCDPISEHNRLYWYRQTLGQGPEFLTYFQNEAQLEKSRLLSDRFSAERPKGSFSTLEIQRTEQGDSAMYLCASPGPGPEGDTQYFGPGTRLTVL.

This clonotype was counted a few times. This chain links TRBV19 with TRBJ2-7, with a possible D match to TRBD1 (6 bases). Trimming cost V 5 bases and J 4 bases, with 15 bases left between them. CDR1 and CDR2 (germline): LNHDA, SQIVND (reference sequence). The CDR3 runs to 14 residues. CDR3 nucleotide sequence: TGTGCCAGTAGTTATGGGGGCGCCTTATACGAGCAGTACTTC. This gives the protein CASSYGGALYEQYF.

This clonotype was detected many times. The rearrangement uses TRBV12-3 or TRBV12-4 and TRBJ2-1; TRBD2 matches 7 bases. After removal of 6 bases from V and 2 bases from J, the junction contained 10 bases not matched to a gene. The CDR3 covers 16 residues. CDR3 amino acids: CASSQERDQPYNEQFF. CDR3 in DNA: TGTGCCAGCAGCCAGGAGCGGGACCAACCCTACAATGAGCAGTTCTTC.

The chain uses TRBV3-1 and TRBJ1-2; D remains ambiguous. Germline loops: CDR1 LGHDT, CDR2 YNNKEL (reference sequence). The ends were cut back, 4 bases at V and 5 bases at J, with 14 bases in the middle. CDR3 size: 14 residues. CDR3 nucleotide sequence: TGTGCCAGCAGCCCCTCACCGACTTGGTATGGCTACACCTTC. Protein product: CASSPSPTWYGYTF.

Comment on this clonotype: It differs at one base from a far larger clone, so likely a read error. This rearrangement joins TRBV2 to TRBJ2-5; possibly TRBD2 for D (7 bases). The end of the DNA is better explained by TRBJ2-1, so the J call may be wrong. Germline lookup yields CDR1 SNHLY and CDR2 FYNNEI. The CDR3 sequence is 14 residues long. The CDR3 reads CASSEGRGANEQFF. For the CDR3, the DNA is TGTGCCAGCAGTGAAGGACGGGGGGCAAATGAGCAGTTCTTC.

This chain uses TRBV3-1 with TRBJ1-3, with D maybe TRBD1 (6 bases). The CDR3 sequence is 17 residues long. Per germline, CDR1 LGHDT and CDR2 YNNKEL (reference sequence). V shed 2 bases and J shed 2 bases, with 16 bases lying between them. CDR3 region: CASSQPRRGETGNTIYF. The CDR3 region has the DNA TGTGCCAGCAGCCAACCACGGAGGGGGGAAACTGGAAACACCATATATTTT.

The rearrangement joins TRBV3-1 to TRBJ2-2; TRBD2 might be the D (6 bases). The CDR3 has 17 amino acids. With 0 bases removed from V and 4 bases from J, the gap between germline ends came to 15 bases. Germline V gene sequence: CDR1 LGHDT, CDR2 YNNKEL (reference sequence). The CDR3 DNA follows: TGTGCCAGCAGCCAAGATGAAACGGGAGTGTTCACCGGGGAGCTGTTTTTT. Translation: CASSQDETGVFTGELFF.

Only a few counts were recorded for this clonotype. The V call is TRBV5-4, the J call TRBJ2-1, with D possibly matching TRBD2 (6 bases). Germline-derived CDR1 and CDR2 are SGHNT and YYREEE (reference sequence). Trimming cost V 1 base and J 0 bases, with 11 bases left between them. This CDR3 has 16 residues. In DNA, the CDR3 is TGTGCCAGCAGCTTGCCCGGGGGTGGCTCCTACAATGAGCAGTTCTTC. Translated: CASSLPGGGSYNEQFF. Full variable domain (outside the CDR3, taken from reference TRBV5-4 and TRBJ2-1): ETGVTQSPTHLIKTRGQQVTLRCSSQSGHNTVSWYQQALGQGPQFIFQYYREEENGRGNFPPRFSGLQFPNYSSELNVNALELDDSALYLCASSLPGGGSYNEQFFGPGTRLTVL.

There are many counts of this clonotype. This chain connects TRBV15 to TRBJ2-1; the D is unclear. CDR1 and CDR2 from the germline V gene are LNHNV and YYDKDF (reference sequence). This CDR3 has 12 amino acids. The ends were cut back, 5 bases at V and 10 bases at J, with 12 bases in the middle. This chain's CDR3 is CATSRAGREQFF. CDR3 bases: TGTGCCACCAGCCGAGCCGGGCGGGAGCAGTTCTTC.

This clonotype appeared many times. The chain has TRBV7-2 and TRBJ2-3, with D perhaps TRBD1 (6 bases). Trimming left V 5 bases short and J 0 bases short, with 15 bases between. This CDR3 contains 16 residues. Germline V gene data show CDR1 as SGHTA and CDR2 as FQGNSA. CDR3 nucleotide sequence: TGTGCCAGCAGCGCTTGGACAGTTACTAGCACAGATACGCAGTATTTT. Its translation is CASSAWTVTSTDTQYF.

This clonotype was observed many times. The chain links TRBV27 to TRBJ1-5, with a tentative D call TRBD1 (5 bases). The germline CDR1 and CDR2 sequences are MNHEY and SMNVEV (reference sequence). This CDR3 has 19 amino acids. V lost 2 bases and J 0 bases, leaving 20 bases between the germline ends. The CDR3: CASSLRDSRDAYSNQPQHF. The CDR3 bases are TGTGCCAGCAGTTTAAGGGATTCGCGGGACGCATATAGCAATCAGCCCCAGCATTTT.

In its sample, this clonotype was seen many times. The V gene is TRBV25-1, the J gene TRBJ2-1, with 8 bases lining up with TRBD2. This CDR3 region has 16 residues. With V trimmed by 0 bases and J by 0 bases, 1 base remained unmatched. Germline values: CDR1 MGHDK, CDR2 SYGVNS. The CDR3 DNA follows: TGTGCCAGCAGTGAATACAGCGGGGGCTCCTACAATGAGCAGTTCTTC. This sequence encodes CASSEYSGGSYNEQFF. Combining the CDR3 with reference TRBV25-1 and TRBJ2-1 gives the whole variable domain EADIYQTPRYLVIGTGKKITLECSQTMGHDKMYWYQQDPGMELHLIHYSYGVNSTEKGDLSSESTVSRIRTEHFPLTLESARPSHTSQYLCASSEYSGGSYNEQFFGPGTRLTVL.

This clonotype was recorded many times. The chain couples TRBV7-9 to TRBJ2-1, with no clear D. Germline CDR1 SEHNR, CDR2 FQNEAQ (reference sequence). This CDR3 region has 15 residues. The ends were cut back, 5 bases at V and 2 bases at J, with 13 bases in the middle. The CDR3 spells CASSQTLGTYNEQFF. DNA of the CDR3: TGTGCCAGCAGCCAGACCCTTGGCACCTACAATGAGCAGTTCTTC.

The sample holds a few counts of this clonotype. The chain has TRBV20-1 and TRBJ2-7; 7 bases match TRBD2. The germline V gene has CDR1 DFQATT and CDR2 SNEGSKA (reference sequence). The CDR3 spans 15 residues. The J segment lost 7 bases and the V segment lost 0 bases, leaving 12 bases of the junction unmatched. The CDR3 coding sequence is TGCAGTGCTAGAGATAGGGCTAGCGGTCCCTTTGAGCAGTACTTC. It encodes CSARDRASGPFEQYF.